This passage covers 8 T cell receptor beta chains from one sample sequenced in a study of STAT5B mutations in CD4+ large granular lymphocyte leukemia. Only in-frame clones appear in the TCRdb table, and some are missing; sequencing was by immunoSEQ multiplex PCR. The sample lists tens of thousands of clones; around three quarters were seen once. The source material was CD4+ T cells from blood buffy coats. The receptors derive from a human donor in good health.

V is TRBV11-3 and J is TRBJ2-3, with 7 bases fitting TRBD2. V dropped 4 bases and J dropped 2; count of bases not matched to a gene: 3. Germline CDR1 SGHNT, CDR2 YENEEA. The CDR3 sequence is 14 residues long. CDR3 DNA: TGTGCCAGCAGCTCTAGCGGATACACAGATACGCAGTATTTT. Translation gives CASSSSGYTDTQYF.

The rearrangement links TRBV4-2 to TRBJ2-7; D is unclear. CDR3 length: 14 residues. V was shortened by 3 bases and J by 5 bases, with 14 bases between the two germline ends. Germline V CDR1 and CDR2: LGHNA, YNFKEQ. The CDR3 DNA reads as TGTGCCAGCAGCCATGCCTACGGTGAGAACGAGCAGTACTTC. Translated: CASSHAYGENEQYF.

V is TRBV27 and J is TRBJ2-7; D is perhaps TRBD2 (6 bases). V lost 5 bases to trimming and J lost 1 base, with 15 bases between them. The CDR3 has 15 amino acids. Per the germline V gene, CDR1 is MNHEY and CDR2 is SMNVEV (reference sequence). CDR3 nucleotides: TGTGCCAGCAGTCCACCCCCCGGACTATCCTACGAGCAGTACTTC. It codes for CASSPPPGLSYEQYF.

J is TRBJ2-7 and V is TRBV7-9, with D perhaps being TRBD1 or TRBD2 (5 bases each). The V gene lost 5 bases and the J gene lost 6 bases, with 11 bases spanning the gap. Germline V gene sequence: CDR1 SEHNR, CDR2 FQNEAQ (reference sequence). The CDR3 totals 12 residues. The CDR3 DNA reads TGTGCCAGCAGCCTGGGGGTAGGCGAGCAGTACTTC. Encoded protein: CASSLGVGEQYF.

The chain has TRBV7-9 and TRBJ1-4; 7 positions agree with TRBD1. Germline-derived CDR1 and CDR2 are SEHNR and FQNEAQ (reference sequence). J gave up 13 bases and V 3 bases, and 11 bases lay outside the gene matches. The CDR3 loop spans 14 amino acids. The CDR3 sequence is CASSFTTGQPGLFF. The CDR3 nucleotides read TGTGCCAGCAGCTTTACAACGGGACAGCCCGGACTGTTTTTT.

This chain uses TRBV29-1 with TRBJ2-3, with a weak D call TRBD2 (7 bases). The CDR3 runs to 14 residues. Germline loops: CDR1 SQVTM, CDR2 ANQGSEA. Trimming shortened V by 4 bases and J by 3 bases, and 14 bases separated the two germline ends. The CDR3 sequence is CSVGGLLATDTQYF. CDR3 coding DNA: TGCAGCGTTGGGGGGCTACTAGCGACAGATACGCAGTATTTT.

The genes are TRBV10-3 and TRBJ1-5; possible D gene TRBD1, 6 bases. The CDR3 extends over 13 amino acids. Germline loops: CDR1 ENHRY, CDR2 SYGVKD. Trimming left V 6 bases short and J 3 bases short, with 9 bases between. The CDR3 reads CAIRQGPNQPQHF. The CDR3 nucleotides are TGTGCCATCAGACAGGGTCCCAATCAGCCCCAGCATTTT.

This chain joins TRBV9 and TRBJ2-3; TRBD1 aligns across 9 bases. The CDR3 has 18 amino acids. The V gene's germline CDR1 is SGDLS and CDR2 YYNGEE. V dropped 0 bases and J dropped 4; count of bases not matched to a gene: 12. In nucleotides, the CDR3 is TGTGCCAGCAGCGTAGCCCCCGGGACAGGGCTTTCCCCAGATACGCAGTATTTT. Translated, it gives CASSVAPGTGLSPDTQYF.